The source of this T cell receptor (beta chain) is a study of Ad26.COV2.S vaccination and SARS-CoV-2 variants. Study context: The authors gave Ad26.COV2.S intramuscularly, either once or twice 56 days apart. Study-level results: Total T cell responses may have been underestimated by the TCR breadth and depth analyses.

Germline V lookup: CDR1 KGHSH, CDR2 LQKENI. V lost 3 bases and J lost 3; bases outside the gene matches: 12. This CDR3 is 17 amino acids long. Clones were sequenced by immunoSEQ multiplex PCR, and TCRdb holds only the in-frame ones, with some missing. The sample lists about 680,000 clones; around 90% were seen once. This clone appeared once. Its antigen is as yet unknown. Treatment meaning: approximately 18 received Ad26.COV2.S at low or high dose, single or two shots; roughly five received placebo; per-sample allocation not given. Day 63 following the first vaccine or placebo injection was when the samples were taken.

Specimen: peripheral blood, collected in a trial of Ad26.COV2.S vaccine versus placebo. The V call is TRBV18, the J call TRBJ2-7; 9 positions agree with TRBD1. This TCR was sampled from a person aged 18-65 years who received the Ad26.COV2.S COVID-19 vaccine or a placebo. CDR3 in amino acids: CASSPGTRGTGIYEQYF. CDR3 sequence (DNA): TGTGCCAGCTCACCGGGGACACGGGGGACAGGGATCTACGAGCAGTACTTC.